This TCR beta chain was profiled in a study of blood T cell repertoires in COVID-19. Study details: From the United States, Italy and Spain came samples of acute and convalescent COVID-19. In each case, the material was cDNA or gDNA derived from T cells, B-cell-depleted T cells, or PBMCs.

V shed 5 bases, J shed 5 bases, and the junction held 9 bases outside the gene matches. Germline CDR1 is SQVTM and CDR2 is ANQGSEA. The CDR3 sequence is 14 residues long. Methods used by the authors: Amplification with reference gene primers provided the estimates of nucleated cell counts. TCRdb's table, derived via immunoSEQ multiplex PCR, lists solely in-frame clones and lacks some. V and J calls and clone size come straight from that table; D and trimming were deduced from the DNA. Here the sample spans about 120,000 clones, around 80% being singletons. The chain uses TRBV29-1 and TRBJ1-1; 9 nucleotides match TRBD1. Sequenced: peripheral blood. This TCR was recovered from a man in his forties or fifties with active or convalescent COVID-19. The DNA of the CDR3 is TGCAGCGTTTCGTTACAGGGGGCGGGGACTGAAGCTTTCTTT. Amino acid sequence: CSVSLQGAGTEAFF.